Sequencing of this T cell receptor (beta chain) was carried out in a study of cytomegalovirus exposure and HLA in healthy donors. PCR involved 60 Vbeta and 13 Jbeta primers. Sequencing was performed with immunoSEQ multiplex PCR; in TCRdb, only in-frame clones are kept and a portion is missing. The specimen's table records more than 50,000 clones. The CDR3 has 16 amino acids. The germline gives CDR1 SGHVS, CDR2 FQNEAQ. The ends lost 0 bases at V and 3 bases at J; junction bases unmatched: 1. This clonotype was sampled from a man in his fifties in good health and CMV-seropositive. Sequenced input: PBMCs. V is TRBV7-8 and J is TRBJ2-1, with 11 positions matching TRBD2. CDR3: CASSLALAGGYNEQFF. In DNA form, the CDR3 reads TGTGCCAGCAGCTTAGCGCTAGCGGGGGGCTACAATGAGCAGTTCTTC.